This T cell receptor beta chain was sequenced for a study of prognosis after radiotherapy for stage I lung cancer. Two-round multiplex PCR amplified TCR beta CDR3 from genomic DNA. Primers targeting each individual TRBV and TRBJ gene were applied in first-round PCR. TCRdb used MiXCR to reprocess the multiplex PCR reads, holding one entry per CDR3 protein. There are fewer than 40,000 distinct CDR3 sequences in the sample; about 31% occur only once, and around 30% lies in the top ten. The V gene's germline CDR1 is SGHKS and CDR2 YYEKEE (reference sequence). There are 18 residues in the CDR3. The table lists this clonotype with a few counts. This may be a read error: a much more frequent sequence differs by one nucleotide.

This chain uses TRBV5-5 with TRBJ2-6, with D uncertain. The TCR was taken from a donor aged 50 or older with non-small cell lung cancer. The sequenced sample was PBMCs, obtained before or after stereotactic body radiation therapy (not recorded which). In DNA, the CDR3 is TGTGCCATCAGCTTGCACCCTACACCGAACTCTGGGGCCAACGTCCTGACTTTC. Amino acid sequence: CAISLHPTPNSGANVLTF.